The text below deals with one T cell receptor (beta chain). These data come from a study of T cells in Graves' hyperthyroidism and ophthalmopathy. Exclusion of patients followed from uncontrolled infection, other autoimmune disease, pregnancy or lactation. CDR1 is SQVTM, CDR2 ANQGSEA, per germline. V dropped 7 bases and J dropped 0; count of bases not matched to a gene: 5. This CDR3 has 13 amino acids. Regions amplified from RNA transcripts were the TCR beta CDR3 regions. Carried out on the TCR CDR3, a first-round RT-PCR used the HTBI primer set. TCRdb reanalysed the multiplex PCR reads using MiXCR and keeps one entry per CDR3 protein. The sample holds 530,000 or so distinct CDR3 sequences; under 60% are singletons and the top ten take 7.5% to 8.5%.

The sample was peripheral blood or thyroid tissue (not recorded which). This sequence joins TRBV29-1 and TRBJ2-7; 8 nucleotides align to TRBD1. The TCR originated in a young woman with Graves' hyperthyroidism. CDR3 sequence reads: CSARQGSSYEQYF. The CDR3 coding sequence is TGCAGCGCTAGACAGGGGAGCTCCTACGAGCAGTACTTC.